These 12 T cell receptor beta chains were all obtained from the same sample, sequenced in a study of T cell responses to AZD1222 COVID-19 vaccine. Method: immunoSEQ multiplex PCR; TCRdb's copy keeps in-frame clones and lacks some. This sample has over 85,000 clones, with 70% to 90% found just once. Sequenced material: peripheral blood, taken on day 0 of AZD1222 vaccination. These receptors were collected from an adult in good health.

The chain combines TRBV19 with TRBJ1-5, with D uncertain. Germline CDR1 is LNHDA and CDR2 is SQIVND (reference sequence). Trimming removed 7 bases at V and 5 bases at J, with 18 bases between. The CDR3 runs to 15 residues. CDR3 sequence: CASMNGPGGDQPQHF. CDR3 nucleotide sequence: TGTGCCAGTATGAATGGACCGGGCGGGGATCAGCCCCAGCATTTT.

This CDR3 reads CASSQDRNQPQHF. The CDR3 DNA sequence: TGTGCCAGCAGCCAAGATAGGAATCAGCCCCAGCATTTT. This chain connects TRBV4-2 to TRBJ1-5; D is ambiguous. Trimming pared 0 bases from V and 4 bases from J, leaving 4 bases between. Germline values: CDR1 LGHNA, CDR2 YNFKEQ. CDR3 size: 13 residues.

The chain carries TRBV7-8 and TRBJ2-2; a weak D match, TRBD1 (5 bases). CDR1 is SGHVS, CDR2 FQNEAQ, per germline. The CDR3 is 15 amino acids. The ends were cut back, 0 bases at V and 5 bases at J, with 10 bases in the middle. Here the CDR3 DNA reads TGTGCCAGCAGCTTAGCAGTGTCAGGGACCGGGGAGCTGTTTTTT. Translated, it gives CASSLAVSGTGELFF.

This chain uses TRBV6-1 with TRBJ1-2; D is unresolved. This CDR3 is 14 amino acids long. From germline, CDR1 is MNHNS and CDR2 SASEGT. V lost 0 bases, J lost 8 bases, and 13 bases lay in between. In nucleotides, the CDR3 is TGTGCCAGCAGTGAAGCGACGGCCCGGAAAGGCTACACCTTC. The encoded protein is CASSEATARKGYTF.

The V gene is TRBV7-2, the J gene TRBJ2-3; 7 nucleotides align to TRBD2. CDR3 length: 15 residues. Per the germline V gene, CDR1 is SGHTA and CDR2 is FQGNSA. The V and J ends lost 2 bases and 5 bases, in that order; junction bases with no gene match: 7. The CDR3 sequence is CASSLSAGEVDTQYF. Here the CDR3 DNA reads TGTGCCAGCAGCTTAAGCGCGGGAGAAGTAGATACGCAGTATTTT.

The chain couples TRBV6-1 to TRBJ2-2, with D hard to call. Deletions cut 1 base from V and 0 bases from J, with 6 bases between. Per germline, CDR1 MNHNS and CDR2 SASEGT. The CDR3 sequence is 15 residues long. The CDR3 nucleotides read TGTGCCAGCAGTGAAGTAACTTCGAACACCGGGGAGCTGTTTTTT. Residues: CASSEVTSNTGELFF.

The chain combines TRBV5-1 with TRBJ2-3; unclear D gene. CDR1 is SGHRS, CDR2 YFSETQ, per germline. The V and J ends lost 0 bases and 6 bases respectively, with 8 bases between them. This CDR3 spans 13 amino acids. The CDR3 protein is CASSLAGPDTQYF. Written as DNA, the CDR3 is TGCGCCAGCAGCTTGGCCGGGCCGGATACGCAGTATTTT.

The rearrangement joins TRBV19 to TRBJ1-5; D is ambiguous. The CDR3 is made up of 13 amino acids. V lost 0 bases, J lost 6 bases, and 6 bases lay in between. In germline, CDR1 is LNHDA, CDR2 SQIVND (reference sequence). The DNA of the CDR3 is TGTGCCAGTAGTATAGATCGGGTTCAGCCCCAGCATTTT. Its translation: CASSIDRVQPQHF.

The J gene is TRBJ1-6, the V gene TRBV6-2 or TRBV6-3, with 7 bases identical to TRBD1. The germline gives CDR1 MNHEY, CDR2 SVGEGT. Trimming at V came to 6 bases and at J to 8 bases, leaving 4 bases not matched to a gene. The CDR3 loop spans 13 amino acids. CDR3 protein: CASSDRADSPLHF. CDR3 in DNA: TGTGCCAGCAGCGACAGGGCGGATTCACCCCTCCACTTT.

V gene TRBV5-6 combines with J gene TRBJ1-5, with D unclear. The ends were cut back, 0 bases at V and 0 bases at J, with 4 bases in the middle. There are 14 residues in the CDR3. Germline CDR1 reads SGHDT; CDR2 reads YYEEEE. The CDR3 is CASSLAVSNQPQHF. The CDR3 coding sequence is TGTGCCAGCAGCTTGGCTGTTAGCAATCAGCCCCAGCATTTT.

CDR3 nucleotide sequence: TGTGCCACCAATAGCGGGGGGCACACAGATACGCAGTATTTT. It codes for CATNSGGHTDTQYF. This sequence joins TRBV9 and TRBJ2-3; 10 nucleotides align to TRBD2. J lost 2 bases, V lost 9 bases, and 6 bases had no gene match. CDR3 length equals 14 residues. Germline lookup yields CDR1 SGDLS and CDR2 YYNGEE.

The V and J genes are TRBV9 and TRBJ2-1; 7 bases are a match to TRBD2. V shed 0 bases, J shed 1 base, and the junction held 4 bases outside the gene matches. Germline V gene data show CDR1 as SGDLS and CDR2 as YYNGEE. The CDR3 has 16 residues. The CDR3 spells CASSVARGGSYNEQFF. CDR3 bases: TGTGCCAGCAGCGTAGCTCGCGGGGGTTCCTACAATGAGCAGTTCTTC.